The 20 T cell receptor beta chains below come from one sample, sequenced in a study of T cell repertoires in cytomegalovirus infection. TCRdb reprocessed the reads via MiXCR and lists one record per CDR3 protein. The table has 100,000 to 150,000 distinct CDR3 sequences, 24% seen once. No antigen is known for these receptors. Sequenced sample: PBMCs, sequenced either directly or after in vitro stimulation (not recorded which). The origin of the receptors is a human donor in good health (CMV status not recorded). Some clones in this sample may be carry-over from other donors' samples.

Only a few counts were recorded for this clonotype. This chain joins TRBV4-1 and TRBJ2-2; D is uncertain. V dropped 1 base and J dropped 3 bases, with 12 bases sitting between them. This CDR3 contains 16 residues. The V gene's germline CDR1 is MGHRA and CDR2 YSYEKL. The CDR3 sequence is CASSQAPVVDTGELFF. The CDR3 DNA reads as TGCGCCAGCAGCCAAGCGCCGGTTGTGGACACCGGGGAGCTGTTTTTT.

This clonotype was found a few times. The rearrangement uses TRBV6-2 or TRBV6-3 and TRBJ2-2; D remains ambiguous. Germline loops: CDR1 MNHEY, CDR2 SVGEGT. The CDR3 consists of 14 residues. Trimming left V 6 bases short and J 0 bases short, with 8 bases between. The CDR3 loop is CASSPASNTGELFF. CDR3 nucleotide sequence: TGTGCCAGCAGCCCGGCCTCGAACACCGGGGAGCTGTTTTTT.

Turning to this clonotype: A junction boundary mismatches the germline segment, possibly from a read error. This sequence joins TRBV4-3 and TRBJ1-4; 7 bases fit TRBD1. Germline CDR1 is LGHNA and CDR2 is YSLEER. This CDR3 region has 15 residues. Here the CDR3 reads CARSQETGRNEKLFF. The CDR3 nucleotides are TGCGCCAGAAGCCAGGAGACAGGGCGTAATGAAAAACTGTTTTTT.

This clonotype has ten or more counts. The rearrangement uses TRBV7-2 and TRBJ1-6; D might be TRBD1 (6 bases). The CDR3 sequence is 15 residues long. Germline V lookup: CDR1 SGHTA, CDR2 FQGNSA. V dropped 5 bases and J dropped 4 bases, with 12 bases sitting between them. In nucleotides, the CDR3 is TGTGCCAGCAGCCCCCCGACAGGTTATAATTCACCCCTCCACTTT. This sequence encodes CASSPPTGYNSPLHF.

This clonotype was detected ten times or more. The CDR3 DNA reads TGTGCCAGCAGGTCAACGACTGTGACCGGGGAGCTGTTTTTT. Its translation: CASRSTTVTGELFF. V gene TRBV6-1 combines with J gene TRBJ2-2; D is unclear. V lost 6 bases, J lost 5 bases, and 13 bases lay in between. Germline V gives CDR1 MNHNS, CDR2 SASEGT. The CDR3 consists of 14 residues.

This clonotype has at least ten counts. The chain carries TRBV7-2 and TRBJ2-3; tentative D call: TRBD2 (5 bases). V was trimmed by 5 bases and J by 5 bases, leaving 11 bases between them. The CDR3 length is 13 residues. CDR1 is SGHTA, CDR2 FQGNSA, per germline. The CDR3 spells CASSVRRQDTQYF. The DNA for the CDR3 is TGTGCCAGCAGCGTCCGGAGGCAAGATACGCAGTATTTT.

The genes are TRBV12-3 or TRBV12-4 and TRBJ2-2; D tentatively reads TRBD1 or TRBD2 (5 bases each). The CDR3 totals 13 residues. V lost 7 bases, J lost 6 bases, and 12 bases lay in between. The CDR3 region has the DNA TGTGCCAGCAAATCAGGGAGTGCCGGGGAGCTGTTTTTT. This translates into CASKSGSAGELFF.

The CDR3: CASSLGWGPNYGYTF. The DNA for the CDR3 is TGTGCCAGCAGTTTAGGATGGGGCCCTAACTATGGCTACACCTTC. This sequence joins TRBV28 and TRBJ1-2, with D possibly TRBD1 on 5 matching bases. Per the germline V gene, CDR1 is MDHEN and CDR2 is SYDVKM. The CDR3 has 15 residues. V was clipped by 2 bases and J by 0 bases, with 10 bases between them.

The J gene is TRBJ1-2, the V gene TRBV28; possible D gene TRBD1, 6 bases. CDR1 is MDHEN, CDR2 SYDVKM, per germline. The CDR3 covers 13 residues. Trimming took 5 bases from V and 8 from J, leaving 15 bases between them. CDR3: CASSVQGAIGYTF. The CDR3 region has the DNA TGTGCCAGCAGTGTACAGGGCGCTATCGGCTACACCTTC.

The chain links TRBV12-5 to TRBJ2-3; no clear D gene. CDR1 LGHNT and CDR2 FRNRAP come from the germline V gene. The CDR3 spans 14 residues. V was pared by 6 bases and J by 2 bases, with 12 bases between. The CDR3 loop is CASGIETYTDTQYF. The CDR3 nucleotides are TGTGCTAGTGGGATCGAGACTTACACAGATACGCAGTATTTT.

This clonotype appeared many times. V and J are TRBV7-9 and TRBJ1-2; the D is unclear. This CDR3 comprises 14 residues. Trimming cost V 1 base and J 2 bases, with 8 bases left between them. Germline V CDR1 and CDR2: SEHNR, FQNEAQ (reference sequence). The chain's CDR3 is CASSLGSQNYGYTF. Here the CDR3 DNA reads TGTGCCAGCAGCTTAGGATCCCAGAACTATGGCTACACCTTC.

CDR3 protein: CASSEEGGPADTQYF. The CDR3 nucleotides are TGTGCCAGCAGTGAAGAGGGGGGGCCGGCAGATACGCAGTATTTT. V usage is TRBV2 and J usage is TRBJ2-3; possible D gene TRBD2, 7 bases. The CDR3 length is 15 residues. Germline-derived CDR1 and CDR2 are SNHLY and FYNNEI. V was cut by 1 base and J by 4 bases, with 12 bases left in between.

The chain is built from TRBV7-2 and TRBJ1-6; D is unresolved. Germline V CDR1 and CDR2: SGHTA, FQGNSA. The CDR3 length is 13 residues. With 1 base removed from V and 10 bases from J, the gap between germline ends came to 8 bases. CDR3 DNA sequence: TGTGCCAGCAGCTTAGGCTTCGAATCACCCCTCCACTTT. Its protein product is CASSLGFESPLHF.

This clonotype was observed at least ten times. The rearrangement links TRBV28 to TRBJ2-3, with D perhaps matching TRBD2 (5 bases). V was clipped by 2 bases and J by 1 base, with 13 bases between them. Germline CDR1 and CDR2: MDHEN and SYDVKM. CDR3 size: 16 residues. This CDR3 is CASSLAIRGGTDTQYF. The CDR3 DNA reads as TGTGCCAGCAGTTTAGCCATACGGGGTGGCACAGATACGCAGTATTTT. Full variable domain (outside the CDR3, taken from reference TRBV28 and TRBJ2-3): DVKVTQSSRYLVKRTGEKVFLECVQDMDHENMFWYRQDPGLGLRLIYFSYDVKMKEKGDIPEGYSVSREKKERFSLILESASTNQTSMYLCASSLAIRGGTDTQYFGPGTRLTVL.

The chain combines TRBV28 with TRBJ1-2; 7 nucleotides match TRBD1. Germline loops: CDR1 MDHEN, CDR2 SYDVKM. After removal of 5 bases from V and 8 bases from J, the junction contained 17 bases not matched to a gene. CDR3 length: 16 amino acids. CDR3 residues: CASSLTPGGPSLGYTF. In nucleotides, the CDR3 is TGTGCCAGCAGTCTAACCCCAGGGGGTCCGAGTCTCGGCTACACCTTC.

V and J are TRBV29-1 and TRBJ2-1, with 9 bases that match TRBD1. Germline CDR1 SQVTM, CDR2 ANQGSEA. This CDR3 contains 13 residues. With V trimmed by 7 bases and J by 7 bases, 8 bases remained unmatched. This CDR3 is CSADRGASNEQFF. As DNA, the CDR3 is TGCAGCGCCGACAGGGGGGCTTCGAATGAGCAGTTCTTC.

CDR3: CASSPRRLAGNLPDTQYF. The CDR3 region has the DNA TGTGCCAGCAGCCCCCGGAGACTAGCGGGAAATTTACCAGATACGCAGTATTTT. The chain uses TRBV4-2 and TRBJ2-3; 11 bases match TRBD2. The ends lost 4 bases at V and 4 bases at J; junction bases unmatched: 13. The CDR3 has 18 residues. Germline V lookup: CDR1 LGHNA, CDR2 YNFKEQ.

In this sample, this clonotype turned up a few times. The rearrangement joins TRBV7-9 to TRBJ2-2, with a tentative D call TRBD2 (5 bases). There are 15 residues in the CDR3. The germline gives CDR1 SEHNR, CDR2 FQNEAQ (reference sequence). Between the trimmed V and J ends, which lost 4 bases and 6 bases, there was a span of 15 bases. The CDR3 nucleotides read TGTGCCAGCAGCTCGCCGACTACCCGATCCGGGGAGCTGTTTTTT. Protein product: CASSSPTTRSGELFF. The full variable domain, rest sourced from reference TRBV7-9 and TRBJ2-2, is DTGVSQNPRHKITKRGQNVTFRCDPISEHNRLYWYRQTLGQGPEFLTYFQNEAQLEKSRLLSDRFSAERPKGSFSTLEIQRTEQGDSAMYLCASSSPTTRSGELFFGEGSRLTVL.

This chain's CDR3 is CASSYLGTGDHEQYF. In DNA, the CDR3 is TGTGCCAGCAGTTACCTCGGGACAGGGGACCACGAGCAGTACTTC. The rearrangement uses TRBV6-5 and TRBJ2-7; 10 bases align to TRBD1. Germline CDR1 and CDR2: MNHEY and SVGAGI. There are 15 residues in the CDR3. The J segment lost 5 bases and the V segment lost 2 bases, leaving 6 bases of the junction unmatched.

This chain uses TRBV7-2 with TRBJ1-5, with TRBD1 matching 7 bases. Germline loops: CDR1 SGHTA, CDR2 FQGNSA. The V and J ends lost 5 bases and 0 bases, in that order; junction bases with no gene match: 13. The CDR3 runs to 18 residues. The CDR3 DNA sequence: TGTGCCAGCAGCCCAACCGGGACAGCGGGGTATAGCAATCAGCCCCAGCATTTT. As protein: CASSPTGTAGYSNQPQHF.